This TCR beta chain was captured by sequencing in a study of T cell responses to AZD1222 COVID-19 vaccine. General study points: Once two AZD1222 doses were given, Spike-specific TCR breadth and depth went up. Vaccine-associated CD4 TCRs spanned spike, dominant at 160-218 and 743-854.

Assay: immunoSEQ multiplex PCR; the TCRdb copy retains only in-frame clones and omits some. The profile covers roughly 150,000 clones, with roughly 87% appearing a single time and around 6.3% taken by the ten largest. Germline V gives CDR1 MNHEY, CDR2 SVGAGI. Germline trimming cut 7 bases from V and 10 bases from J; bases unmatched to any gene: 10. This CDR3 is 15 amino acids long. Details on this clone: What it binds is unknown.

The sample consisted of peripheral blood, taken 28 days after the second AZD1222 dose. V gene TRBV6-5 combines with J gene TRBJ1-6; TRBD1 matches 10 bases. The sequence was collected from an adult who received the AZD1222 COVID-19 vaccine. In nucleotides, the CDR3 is TGTGCCAGCACCCCGACAGGGGGCGTCGGCTCACCCCTCCACTTT. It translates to CASTPTGGVGSPLHF.